The 27 T cell receptor beta chains given below trace back to one sample, sequenced in a study of cytomegalovirus exposure and HLA in healthy donors (dated 2017 in TCRdb). The library was generated by the immunoSEQ multiplex PCR assay. The multiplex PCR relied on a mix of 60 forward primers for TCR Vbeta segments and 13 reverse primers for TCR Jbeta segments. TCRdb re-hosts the immuneACCESS table, in-frame sequences only. Its copies lack some clones; in the studies checked, an unresolved V gene accounts for under half of them, and the cause for the rest is not known. This sample gives 70,000 to 90,000 clones in total; roughly 64% of them show up just once. The ten largest clones represent about 15% of the sample. Sequencing was done on a sample of PBMCs. The receptor source for this set is a woman aged 40 to 50 in good health and CMV-seropositive.

The rearrangement uses TRBV6-6 and TRBJ1-2, with 8 bases aligning to TRBD1. This CDR3 is 16 amino acids long. Per germline, CDR1 MNHNY and CDR2 SVGAGI (reference sequence). The V segment lost 0 bases and the J segment 7 bases; nucleotides outside the gene matches: 10. The CDR3 is CASSYSRSRGRGGYTF. The CDR3 DNA reads TGTGCCAGCAGTTACTCGAGGAGCAGGGGGCGAGGTGGCTACACCTTC.

The chain joins TRBV7-8 to TRBJ2-6; D not certain. This CDR3 contains 15 residues. Germline V gene data show CDR1 as SGHVS and CDR2 as FQNEAQ. CDR3 protein: CAGGPSFSGANVLTF. For the CDR3, the DNA is TGTGCAGGCGGTCCCTCTTTCTCTGGGGCCAACGTCCTGACTTTC.

A single count supports this clone. The V call is TRBV2, the J call TRBJ2-1; D is unclear. Germline-derived CDR1 and CDR2 are SNHLY and FYNNEI. Trimming pared 6 bases from V and 6 bases from J, leaving 15 bases between. CDR3 size: 14 residues. CDR3 bases: TGTGCCAGCAGGCTTAGCTTCGTCCCCAATGAGCAGTTCTTC. This codes for CASRLSFVPNEQFF.

V gene TRBV28 combines with J gene TRBJ2-3; possible D gene TRBD2, 6 bases. Germline V gene sequence: CDR1 MDHEN, CDR2 SYDVKM. The CDR3 is made up of 13 amino acids. Trimming took off 5 bases at V and 4 bases at J, with 10 bases between the two ends. This CDR3 is CASSRESPDTQYF. The CDR3 DNA follows: TGTGCCAGCAGTCGGGAGAGTCCAGATACGCAGTATTTT.

The V and J genes are TRBV5-4 and TRBJ2-1, with D maybe TRBD2 (5 bases). Germline CDR1 SGHNT, CDR2 YYREEE (reference sequence). The CDR3 contains 15 residues. Trimming removed 0 bases from V and 2 bases from J, with 9 bases in between. The CDR3 region has the DNA TGTGCCAGCAGCTTGGATCTAGCAGCCTACAATGAGCAGTTCTTC. Translation: CASSLDLAAYNEQFF.

This clone appeared a few times. The chain joins TRBV6-1 to TRBJ2-5, with D maybe TRBD1 (6 bases). Between the trimmed V and J ends, which lost 4 bases and 5 bases, there was a span of 11 bases. The CDR3 runs to 13 residues. From germline, CDR1 is MNHNS and CDR2 SASEGT. CDR3 DNA: TGTGCCAGCAGTGCTCAGGGGATTGAGACCCAGTACTTC. It translates to CASSAQGIETQYF.

The genes are TRBV28 and TRBJ2-1; TRBD2 matches 8 bases. Germline V gives CDR1 MDHEN, CDR2 SYDVKM. With V trimmed by 3 bases and J by 3 bases, 7 bases remained unmatched. The CDR3 loop spans 16 amino acids. CDR3 in DNA: TGTGCCAGCAGTTTTAGGGCGGGAGGTTTCTACAATGAGCAGTTCTTC. It encodes CASSFRAGGFYNEQFF.

This clone was found a few times. The genes are TRBV30 and TRBJ2-1; D possibly corresponds to TRBD2 (6 bases). V was pared by 8 bases and J by 5 bases, with 22 bases between. The CDR3 is 15 residues long. Germline lookup yields CDR1 GTSNPN and CDR2 SVGIG (reference sequence). CDR3 nucleotide sequence: TGTGCCGCCGGTGTATTCGGGGGAACTCACAATGAGCAGTTCTTC. Amino acids: CAAGVFGGTHNEQFF.

The CDR3 reads CASRNRGKTARELFF. CDR3 bases: TGTGCCAGTAGAAATCGCGGGAAAACTGCGAGGGAGCTGTTTTTT. The V call is TRBV19, the J call TRBJ2-2; perhaps TRBD2 as D (6 bases). V dropped 6 bases and J dropped 9 bases, with 20 bases sitting between them. The germline V gene encodes CDR1 LNHDA and CDR2 SQIVND (reference sequence). The CDR3 runs 15 residues.

This chain connects TRBV7-3 to TRBJ2-3, with D tentatively TRBD2 (5 bases). V was shortened by 0 bases and J by 2 bases, with 9 bases between the two germline ends. Per the germline V gene, CDR1 is SGHTA and CDR2 is FQGTGA. There are 15 residues in the CDR3. CDR3 region: CASSLTGLYTDTQYF. The CDR3 DNA sequence: TGTGCCAGCAGCTTAACCGGACTCTACACAGATACGCAGTATTTT.

This rearrangement joins TRBV6-6 to TRBJ1-2; tentatively, D is TRBD1 (5 bases). Germline V CDR1 and CDR2: MNHNY, SVGAGI (reference sequence). V was pared by 4 bases and J by 3 bases, with 6 bases between. The CDR3 is made up of 12 amino acids. CDR3 in DNA: TGTGCCAGCAGTTCGACAGACTATGGCTACACCTTC. Its translation is CASSSTDYGYTF.

The rearrangement links TRBV5-6 to TRBJ2-7, with D unclear. The germline V and J ends were trimmed by 5 bases and 1 base, with 10 bases remaining between them. The V gene's germline CDR1 is SGHDT and CDR2 YYEEEE. There are 13 residues in the CDR3. The CDR3 bases are TGTGCCAGCAGTCGGAGAGCTTCCTACGAGCAGTACTTC. It encodes CASSRRASYEQYF.

V and J are TRBV4-2 and TRBJ1-4; TRBD1 is a possible D gene (6 bases). V was pared by 0 bases and J by 8 bases, with 16 bases between. Per germline, CDR1 LGHNA and CDR2 YNFKEQ. This CDR3 has 16 amino acids. The CDR3 loop reads CASSQDSGGGSEKLFF. CDR3 DNA sequence: TGTGCCAGCAGCCAAGATTCAGGCGGGGGCAGCGAAAAACTGTTTTTT.

The CDR3 here is CASSDSNTEAFF. The DNA for the CDR3 is TGTGCCAGCTCGGACAGTAACACTGAAGCTTTCTTT. The V call is TRBV18, the J call TRBJ1-1; perhaps TRBD1 as D (6 bases). V shed 6 bases and J shed 2 bases, with 7 bases lying between them. Germline V gene sequence: CDR1 KGHSH, CDR2 LQKENI. The CDR3 has 12 amino acids.

This sequence joins TRBV19 and TRBJ1-5, with D uncertain. V shed 10 bases and J shed 10 bases, with 17 bases lying between them. Germline V gene data show CDR1 as LNHDA and CDR2 as SQIVND (reference sequence). This CDR3 contains 12 residues. In nucleotides, the CDR3 is TGTGCCACCCTGGCGCAAGGCGGCCCCCAGCATTTT. This sequence encodes CATLAQGGPQHF.

The chain has TRBV20-1 and TRBJ1-2; D not certain. Trimming pared 4 bases from V and 8 bases from J, leaving 8 bases between. From germline, CDR1 is DFQATT and CDR2 SNEGSKA (reference sequence). The CDR3 extends over 10 amino acids. The CDR3 spells CSAKGSGYTF. The CDR3 bases are TGCAGTGCTAAAGGGAGCGGCTACACCTTC.

This clone was detected once. The genes are TRBV10-1 and TRBJ2-7; a possible D gene is TRBD1 (6 bases). The CDR3 runs to 15 residues. Trimming removed 0 bases at V and 1 base at J, with 10 bases between. The germline CDR1 and CDR2 sequences are WNHNN and SYGVQD (reference sequence). CDR3 protein: CASSESVGGSYEQYF. The CDR3 nucleotides read TGCGCCAGCAGTGAGTCTGTAGGGGGATCCTACGAGCAGTACTTC.

The gene calls are TRBV7-8 and TRBJ1-5; TRBD1 agrees at 8 bases. J lost 2 bases, V lost 4 bases, and 7 bases had no gene match. Per the germline V gene, CDR1 is SGHVS and CDR2 is FQNEAQ. The CDR3 consists of 16 residues. As DNA, the CDR3 is TGTGCCAGCAGCTCCGAGGGACAGGCGGGCAATCAGCCCCAGCATTTT. Protein: CASSSEGQAGNQPQHF.

V gene TRBV10-2 combines with J gene TRBJ2-5; 9 positions match TRBD2. J gave up 5 bases and V 7 bases, and 20 bases lay outside the gene matches. The CDR3 has 18 residues. Germline CDR1 reads WSHSY; CDR2 reads SAAADI. CDR3: CASTSWGREGPVGETQYF. The CDR3 DNA follows: TGCGCCAGCACCTCTTGGGGGCGGGAGGGCCCGGTAGGCGAGACCCAGTACTTC.

The rearrangement uses TRBV18 and TRBJ2-7; 12 nucleotides match TRBD2. Trimming cost V 0 bases and J 7 bases; bases outside gene matches: 16. The length of the CDR3 is 19 residues. Looked up from germline, CDR1 is KGHSH and CDR2 is LQKENI. The chain's CDR3 is CASSPPGRWTSGIRWEQYF. The CDR3 DNA sequence: TGTGCCAGCTCACCACCGGGACGTTGGACTAGCGGGATCAGGTGGGAGCAGTACTTC. The full variable domain, its missing parts supplied by reference TRBV18 and TRBJ2-7, is NAGVMQNPRHLVRRRGQEARLRCSPMKGHSHVYWYRQLPEEGLKFMVYLQKENIIDESGMPKERFSAEFPKEGPSILRIQQVVRGDSAAYFCASSPPGRWTSGIRWEQYFGPGTRLTVT.

The chain is built from TRBV19 and TRBJ1-2; D perhaps matches TRBD1 (6 bases). The length of the CDR3 is 18 residues. In germline, CDR1 is LNHDA, CDR2 SQIVND (reference sequence). V gave up 5 bases and J gave up 0 bases, with 22 bases separating them. CDR3 nucleotide sequence: TGTGCCAGTAGTCGGGTGACAGGCGGCTTACTAACTAACTATGGCTACACCTTC. Its protein product is CASSRVTGGLLTNYGYTF.

This clone was observed a few times. The CDR3 here is CASSFQEGFNTIYF. For the CDR3, the DNA is TGTGCCAGCAGCTTTCAAGAGGGCTTTAACACCATATATTTT. The chain recombines TRBV2 with TRBJ1-3, with no clear D. Germline V lookup: CDR1 SNHLY, CDR2 FYNNEI. V shed 6 bases and J shed 7 bases, with 16 bases lying between them. The CDR3 runs to 14 residues.

The J gene is TRBJ1-2, the V gene TRBV28; TRBD1 agrees at 12 bases. Germline loops: CDR1 MDHEN, CDR2 SYDVKM. The CDR3 consists of 16 residues. Trimming removed 7 bases from V and 8 bases from J; junction bases left unmatched: 14. CDR3: CASNLPGTGGFGGYTF. The CDR3 bases are TGTGCCAGCAACCTACCAGGGACAGGGGGCTTTGGCGGCTACACCTTC.

The chain is built from TRBV13 and TRBJ2-2; D is possibly TRBD2 (6 bases). V lost 0 bases and J lost 4, with 18 bases in between. CDR3 length equals 18 residues. Germline assignment: CDR1 PRHDT and CDR2 FYEKMQ (reference sequence). The CDR3 here is CASSLGRRGGTFTGELFF. The DNA of the CDR3 is TGTGCCAGCAGCTTAGGCCGAAGGGGAGGAACATTCACCGGGGAGCTGTTTTTT. Full variable domain (remainder filled in from reference TRBV13 and TRBJ2-2): AAGVIQSPRHLIKEKRETATLKCYPIPRHDTVYWYQQGPGQDPQFLISFYEKMQSDKGSIPDRFSAQQFSDYHSELNMSSLELGDSALYFCASSLGRRGGTFTGELFFGEGSRLTVL.

The genes are TRBV5-1 and TRBJ2-3; TRBD1 matches at 7 bases. This CDR3 spans 15 amino acids. In germline, CDR1 is SGHRS, CDR2 YFSETQ. V dropped 7 bases and J dropped 4; count of bases not matched to a gene: 12. In DNA form, the CDR3 reads TGCGCCAGCTCAGGGGTGACAGGGTCTGCAGATACGCAGTATTTT. Its translation is CASSGVTGSADTQYF.

DNA for the CDR3: TGTGCCAGCAGCTTAACTAGCGGGAAGGGCAATGAGCAGTTCTTC. This codes for CASSLTSGKGNEQFF. The gene calls are TRBV7-9 and TRBJ2-1; 10 bases fit TRBD2. This CDR3 spans 15 amino acids. Germline V CDR1 and CDR2: SEHNR, FQNEAQ (reference sequence). Trimming at V came to 2 bases and at J to 6 bases, leaving 4 bases not matched to a gene.

The chain joins TRBV5-6 to TRBJ2-7; 7 nucleotides line up with TRBD2. Germline trimming cut 0 bases from V and 5 bases from J; bases unmatched to any gene: 14. The CDR3 length is 17 residues. CDR1 is SGHDT, CDR2 YYEEEE, per germline. Here the CDR3 reads CASSLASGDRLSHEQYF. The CDR3 DNA sequence: TGTGCCAGCAGCTTGGCCAGCGGGGACCGACTAAGCCACGAGCAGTACTTC.